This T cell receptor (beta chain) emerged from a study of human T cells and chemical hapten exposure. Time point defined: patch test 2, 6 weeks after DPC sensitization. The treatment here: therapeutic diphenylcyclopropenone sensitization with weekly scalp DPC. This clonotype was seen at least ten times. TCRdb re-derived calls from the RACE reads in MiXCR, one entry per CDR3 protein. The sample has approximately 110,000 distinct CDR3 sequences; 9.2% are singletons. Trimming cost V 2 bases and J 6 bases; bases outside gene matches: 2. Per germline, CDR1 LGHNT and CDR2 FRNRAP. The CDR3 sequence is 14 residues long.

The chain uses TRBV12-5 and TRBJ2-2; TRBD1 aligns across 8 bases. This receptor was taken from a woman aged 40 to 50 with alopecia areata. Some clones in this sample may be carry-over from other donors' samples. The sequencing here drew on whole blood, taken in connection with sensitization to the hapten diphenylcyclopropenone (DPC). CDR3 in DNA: TGTGCTAGTGGTTTGATACAGGGGGCCGGGGAGCTGTTTTTT. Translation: CASGLIQGAGELFF. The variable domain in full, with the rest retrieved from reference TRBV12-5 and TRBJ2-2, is DARVTQTPRHKVTEMGQEVTMRCQPILGHNTVFWYRQTMMQGLELLAYFRNRAPLDDSGMPKDRFSAEMPDATLATLKIQPSEPRDSAVYFCASGLIQGAGELFFGEGSRLTVL.